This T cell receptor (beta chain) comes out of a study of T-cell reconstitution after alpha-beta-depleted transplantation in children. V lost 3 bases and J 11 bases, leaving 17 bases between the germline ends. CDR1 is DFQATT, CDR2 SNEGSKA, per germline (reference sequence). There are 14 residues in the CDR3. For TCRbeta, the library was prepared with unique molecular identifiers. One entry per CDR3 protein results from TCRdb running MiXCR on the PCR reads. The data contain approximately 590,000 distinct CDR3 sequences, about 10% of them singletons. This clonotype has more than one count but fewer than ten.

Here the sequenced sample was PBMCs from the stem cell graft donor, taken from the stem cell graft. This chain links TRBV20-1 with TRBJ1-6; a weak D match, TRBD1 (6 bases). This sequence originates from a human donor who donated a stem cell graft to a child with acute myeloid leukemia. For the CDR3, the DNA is TGCAGTGCTAGTGGAGGGACAAACGGCACACCCCTCCACTTT. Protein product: CSASGGTNGTPLHF.